This TCR beta chain stems from a study of blood T cell repertoires in COVID-19. Original processing methods: Counts of nucleated cells, estimated from reference gene primer amplification, were obtained. The table came from immunoSEQ multiplex PCR; TCRdb's copy has only in-frame clones and leaves some out. That table gives V, J and clone size, and the DNA gave D and trimming. This sample has around 300,000 clones, with roughly 91% found just once. Germline V gene lookup returns CDR1 SGDLS and CDR2 YYNGEE. CDR3 length: 16 amino acids. V gave up 0 bases and J gave up 1 base; unmatched junction bases: 7. The receptor's source is a woman between 25 and 40 years old who had recovered from COVID-19. The specimen sequenced was PBMCs or T cells enriched from blood (not recorded which). V gene TRBV9 combines with J gene TRBJ2-7; 7 nucleotides agree with TRBD2. In DNA, the CDR3 is TGTGCCAGCAGCGTAGTCCCTAGCGGTCCTTCCTACGAGCAGTACTTC. It is translated as CASSVVPSGPSYEQYF.